A selection of T cell receptor beta chains follows, all from one sample in a study of shared clonotypes between healthy human individuals. TCRdb's copy holds only in-frame clones and misses some; the assay was immunoSEQ multiplex PCR. The sample has roughly 300,000 clones, around 87% seen once. The sequenced sample consisted of memory CD8+ T cells sorted from blood. These receptors came from a man younger than 35 in good health. CDR3s include the opening cysteine and the closing phenylalanine or tryptophan. The D gene is left open where the match is weak. Size tells how often a clone was seen (once, few, many) or the class of an expanded clone, and some rows leave it out.

v_call	clone_size	d_call	j_call	cdr3_aa	cdr3_nt
TRBV7-9	.	.	TRBJ2-5	CASSAKRQETQYF	TGTGCCAGCAGCGCAAAGAGGCAAGAGACCCAGTACTTC
TRBV7-9	.	TRBD2	TRBJ2-3	CASSPRLAGVTDTQYF	TGTGCCAGCAGCCCGCGACTAGCGGGAGTGACAGATACGCAGTATTTT
TRBV4-3	once	.	TRBJ2-7	CASSQEGRGDYEQYF	TGCGCCAGCAGCCAAGAGGGCAGGGGAGACTACGAGCAGTACTTC
TRBV2	.	TRBD2	TRBJ2-3	CASGGTSGATDTQYF	TGTGCCAGCGGGGGGACTAGCGGGGCGACAGATACGCAGTATTTT
TRBV7-7	.	TRBD2	TRBJ2-1	CASSPTRGSGSDEQFF	TGTGCTAGCAGCCCCACCCGTGGTAGCGGGAGCGATGAGCAGTTCTTC
TRBV7-2	.	.	TRBJ2-7	CASSSSVYYEQYF	TGTGCCAGCAGCTCCAGCGTTTACTACGAGCAGTACTTC
TRBV4-1	.	TRBD2	TRBJ2-1	CASSHNLAGGRDEQFF	TGCGCCAGCAGCCACAATCTAGCGGGGGGCCGGGATGAGCAGTTCTTC
TRBV6-1	.	.	TRBJ1-1	CASSDPLQVTEAFF	TGTGCCAGCAGTGATCCCTTACAGGTCACTGAAGCTTTCTTT
TRBV6-5	.	TRBD1	TRBJ1-5	CASSSGGEGNQPQHF	TGTGCCAGCAGCTCAGGGGGCGAGGGCAATCAGCCCCAGCATTTT
TRBV18	.	TRBD2	TRBJ2-7	CASSPLAGITYEQYF	TGTGCCAGCTCACCACTAGCGGGAATAACCTACGAGCAGTACTTC
TRBV27	.	.	TRBJ1-1	CASSFGGLLNTEAFF	TGTGCCAGCAGTTTTGGGGGACTGCTCAACACTGAAGCTTTCTTT
TRBV14	.	.	TRBJ2-7	CASSQGRRSYYEQYF	TGTGCCAGCAGCCAAGGTAGGCGGAGCTATTACGAGCAGTACTTC
TRBV18	.	.	TRBJ2-7	CASSPSPGREIDEQYF	TGTGCCAGCTCACCATCGCCGGGCAGGGAGATCGACGAGCAGTACTTC
TRBV7-9	.	.	TRBJ1-5	CASSSPGPGEHF	TGTGCCAGCAGCTCGCCGGGGCCCGGAGAGCATTTT
TRBV28	few	TRBD1	TRBJ2-2	CASSEWDGDSQNTGELFF	TGTGCCAGCAGTGAATGGGACGGGGACAGCCAGAACACCGGGGAGCTGTTTTTT
TRBV11-2	.	.	TRBJ2-7	CASSVDSSYEQYF	TGTGCCAGCAGCGTGGACTCTAGCTACGAGCAGTACTTC
TRBV27	.	TRBD1	TRBJ2-3	CASSPYSTGTYLYF	TGTGCCAGCAGCCCATATTCGACAGGGACCTACCTTTATTTT
TRBV10-3	.	.	TRBJ1-2	CAISESARISNYGYTF	TGTGCCATCAGTGAGTCGGCTAGAATCTCTAACTATGGCTACACCTTC
TRBV11-2	.	TRBD1	TRBJ2-7	CASSFTLSGTGNEQYF	TGTGCCAGCAGCTTTACCCTATCCGGGACAGGGAACGAGCAGTACTTC
TRBV21-1	few	.	TRBJ1-2	CASSIMDSSNGYTF	TGTGCCAGCAGCATAATGGACAGTTCCAATGGCTACACCTTC
TRBV10-2	.	.	TRBJ1-1	CASRMNTEAFF	TGCGCCAGCAGAATGAACACTGAAGCTTTCTTT
TRBV6-1	.	TRBD1	TRBJ2-7	CATWDSIYEQYF	TGTGCCACATGGGACAGTATCTACGAGCAGTACTTC
TRBV4-1	.	.	TRBJ1-4	CASSQDPLATNEKLFF	TGCGCCAGCAGCCAAGATCCCCTGGCAACTAATGAAAAACTGTTTTTT
TRBV7-9	.	.	TRBJ1-1	CASSAPTGTPQNTEAFF	TGTGCCAGCAGCGCCCCAACAGGGACACCGCAGAACACTGAAGCTTTCTTT
TRBV4-1	.	.	TRBJ2-2	CASSQDEEDGELFF	TGCGCCAGCAGCCAAGATGAGGAGGACGGGGAGCTGTTTTTT
TRBV7-9	.	.	TRBJ2-7	CASSSGDHTLYEQYF	TGTGCCAGCAGCTCTGGGGACCATACTCTCTACGAGCAGTACTTC
TRBV4-1	.	.	TRBJ2-7	CASSQQGASSYEQYF	TGCGCCAGCAGCCAACAGGGTGCGAGCTCCTACGAGCAGTACTTC
TRBV4-2	.	.	TRBJ1-5	CASSQGSQPQHF	TGTGCCAGCAGCCAAGGGAGTCAGCCCCAGCATTTT